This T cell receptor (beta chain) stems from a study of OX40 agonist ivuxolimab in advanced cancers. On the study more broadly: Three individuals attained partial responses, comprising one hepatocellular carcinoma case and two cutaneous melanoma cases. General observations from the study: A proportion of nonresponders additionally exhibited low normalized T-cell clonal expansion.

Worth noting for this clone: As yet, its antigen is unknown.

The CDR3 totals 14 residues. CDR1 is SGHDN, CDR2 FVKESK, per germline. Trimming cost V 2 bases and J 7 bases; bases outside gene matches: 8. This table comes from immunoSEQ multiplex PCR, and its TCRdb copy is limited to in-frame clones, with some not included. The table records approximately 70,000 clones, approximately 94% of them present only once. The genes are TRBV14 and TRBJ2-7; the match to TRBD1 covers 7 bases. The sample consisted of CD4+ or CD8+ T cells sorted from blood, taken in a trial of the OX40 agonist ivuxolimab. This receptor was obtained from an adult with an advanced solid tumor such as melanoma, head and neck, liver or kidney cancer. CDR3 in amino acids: CASSQPDRVLEQYF. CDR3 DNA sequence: TGTGCCAGCAGCCAACCTGACAGGGTCTTGGAGCAGTACTTC.